The 29 T cell receptor beta chains below all came from one sample that was sequenced in a study of response to subunit inactivated influenza vaccine. From the RT-PCR reads, TCRdb called clonotypes with MiXCR, one entry per CDR3 protein. The sample yields roughly 650,000 distinct CDR3 sequences, 12% to 15% seen once. Material: PBMCs from blood, obtained less than 15 days before vaccination. These receptor sequences come from a man aged 45-60 years who received an inactivated influenza vaccine.

This sequence joins TRBV18 and TRBJ2-5; tentative D call: TRBD2 (5 bases). Trimming took 8 bases from V and 2 from J, leaving 12 bases between them. Germline V gives CDR1 KGHSH, CDR2 LQKENI. This CDR3 has 13 residues. In DNA, the CDR3 is TGTGCCAGCCACCGGGAACCTCAAGAGACCCAGTACTTC. This sequence encodes CASHREPQETQYF.

The chain carries TRBV6-5 and TRBJ1-5; maybe TRBD1 (5 bases). Looked up from germline, CDR1 is MNHEY and CDR2 is SVGAGI. The CDR3 is made up of 16 amino acids. V lost 1 base and J 3 bases, leaving 13 bases between the germline ends. DNA of the CDR3: TGTGCCAGCAGTTACTTGGAGGCAGGGACCAATCAGCCCCAGCATTTT. Translation gives CASSYLEAGTNQPQHF.

Ten or more counts support this clonotype. The chain combines TRBV11-2 with TRBJ2-7, with D tentatively TRBD2 (6 bases). Germline CDR1 reads SGHAT; CDR2 reads FQNNGV. The CDR3 sequence is 16 residues long. Trimming shortened V by 5 bases and J by 1 base, and 18 bases separated the two germline ends. CDR3 loop: CASSARERKRSYEQYF. The CDR3 DNA reads as TGTGCCAGCAGCGCCCGGGAGCGGAAGAGATCCTACGAGCAGTACTTC.

This chain links TRBV20-1 with TRBJ1-3; 7 bases are shared with TRBD1. V gave up 4 bases and J gave up 3 bases; unmatched junction bases: 6. Germline CDR1 is DFQATT and CDR2 is SNEGSKA (reference sequence). This CDR3 region has 14 residues. This CDR3 is CSATTGEGGNTIYF. CDR3 in DNA: TGCAGTGCTACCACAGGGGAAGGTGGAAACACCATATATTTT.

The gene calls are TRBV29-1 and TRBJ2-1; TRBD2 is a possible D gene (6 bases). Trimming stripped 1 base from V and 2 bases from J, with 12 bases between. The CDR3 covers 15 residues. Germline values: CDR1 SQVTM, CDR2 ANQGSEA. CDR3 bases: TGCAGCGTTGAAGGGGGACTTCCACCCTACAATGAGCAGTTCTTC. This codes for CSVEGGLPPYNEQFF.

This clonotype was counted a few times. CDR3 sequence: CAISDRQGAGDTQYF. For the CDR3, the DNA is TGTGCCATCAGTGATCGGCAGGGGGCGGGGGATACGCAGTATTTT. This rearrangement joins TRBV10-3 to TRBJ2-3, with 8 bases aligning to TRBD1. Trimming took 3 bases from V and 6 from J; bases not matched to a gene: 8. The CDR3 has 15 amino acids. The V gene's germline CDR1 is ENHRY and CDR2 SYGVKD.

This clonotype has a handful of counts. The chain couples TRBV6-2 or TRBV6-3 to TRBJ1-5; D not certain. CDR3 length: 17 amino acids. Germline V lookup: CDR1 MNHEY, CDR2 SVGEGT. The V end lost 6 bases, the J end lost 6 bases, and 24 bases lay between the germline ends. Here the CDR3 reads CASSRLRTETRSQPQHF. DNA for the CDR3: TGTGCCAGCAGCCGCCTCCGGACGGAAACAAGGAGTCAGCCCCAGCATTTT.

The genes are TRBV28 and TRBJ2-5, with 8 nucleotides matching TRBD2. CDR1 and CDR2 (germline): MDHEN, SYDVKM. The CDR3 has 14 amino acids. V gave up 7 bases and J gave up 1 base; unmatched junction bases: 5. CDR3 DNA: TGTGCCAGCACCGAGACTAGCGCCCAAGAGACCCAGTACTTC. Translated, it gives CASTETSAQETQYF.

This clonotype was recorded at least ten times. The chain employs TRBV12-3 or TRBV12-4 and TRBJ2-2; 10 nucleotides match TRBD1. The CDR3 consists of 15 residues. J lost 6 bases, V lost 5 bases, and 6 bases had no gene match. CDR3 protein: CASSPRDRGSGELFF. The CDR3 DNA reads TGTGCCAGCAGTCCGCGGGACAGGGGTTCCGGGGAGCTGTTTTTT.

This clonotype was counted a few times. The V and J genes are TRBV12-3 or TRBV12-4 and TRBJ1-6, with a possible D match to TRBD1 (5 bases). This CDR3 comprises 14 residues. Trimming pared 3 bases from V and 10 bases from J, leaving 13 bases between. In DNA form, the CDR3 reads TGTGCCAGCAGTTTCGGTCAGGGTCTGTCACCCCTCCACTTT. Protein sequence: CASSFGQGLSPLHF.

Written as DNA, the CDR3 is TGTGCCAGCAGTCCAACTAGCGGGGGCCCGGGCGGTACGCAGTATTTT. Its translation: CASSPTSGGPGGTQYF. The chain links TRBV27 to TRBJ2-3, with 11 bases that match TRBD2. CDR3 length: 16 residues. Germline CDR1 MNHEY, CDR2 SMNVEV (reference sequence). The trim removed 5 bases at V and 8 bases at J, leaving 12 bases unmatched.

This clonotype was observed a few times. DNA of the CDR3: TGTGCCAGCAGCTTAGCGGACAGGGGGACCACTGAAGCTTTCTTT. Translation gives CASSLADRGTTEAFF. The chain couples TRBV7-9 to TRBJ1-1; TRBD1 aligns across 10 bases. CDR1 and CDR2 from the germline V gene are SEHNR and FQNEAQ (reference sequence). The CDR3 consists of 15 residues. J gave up 4 bases and V 0 bases, and 2 bases lay outside the gene matches.

This clonotype was seen only a few times. The rearrangement links TRBV4-2 to TRBJ2-5; either TRBD1 or TRBD2 may fit D (5 bases each). V gave up 3 bases and J gave up 9 bases, with 29 bases separating them. The CDR3 is 18 residues long. Germline assignment: CDR1 LGHNA and CDR2 YNFKEQ. CDR3 DNA sequence: TGTGCCAGCAGCCACCCCTCGATGATCCGGGGCGGCCCCAGGGCCCAGTACTTC. Translating gives CASSHPSMIRGGPRAQYF.

This chain joins TRBV6-1 and TRBJ2-7, with 8 positions matching TRBD1. Germline V gene sequence: CDR1 MNHNS, CDR2 SASEGT. This CDR3 is built from 14 residues. J lost 3 bases, V lost 8 bases, and 9 bases had no gene match. CDR3 residues: CASSLRDRIYEQYF. The CDR3 DNA reads TGTGCCAGCTCTCTCCGGGACAGGATCTACGAGCAGTACTTC.

This clonotype came up a few times. CDR3: CASSLAPTSGGETQYF. DNA for the CDR3: TGTGCCAGCAGCTTAGCACCCACTAGCGGGGGGGAGACCCAGTACTTC. The chain combines TRBV7-8 with TRBJ2-5, with TRBD2 matching 12 bases. From germline, CDR1 is SGHVS and CDR2 FQNEAQ. The V and J ends lost 0 bases and 5 bases, in that order; junction bases with no gene match: 4. There are 16 residues in the CDR3.

This clonotype was recorded a few times. The rearrangement joins TRBV20-1 to TRBJ2-7, with 7 bases matching TRBD2. The CDR3 length is 15 residues. Trimming took 5 bases from V and 2 from J; bases not matched to a gene: 12. Germline V lookup: CDR1 DFQATT, CDR2 SNEGSKA (reference sequence). CDR3 region: CSALGVSGATYEQYF. The CDR3 DNA reads TGCAGTGCTCTAGGTGTCAGCGGGGCAACCTACGAGCAGTACTTC.

This clonotype was seen only a few times. The chain is built from TRBV16 and TRBJ1-2; D remains unclear. CDR3 length: 14 amino acids. In germline, CDR1 is KGHSY, CDR2 FQNENV. Trimming took off 7 bases at V and 4 bases at J, with 16 bases between the two ends. The CDR3 nucleotides read TGTGCCAGCAAATCGGGCCTTAACATCTATGGCTACACCTTC. It specifies CASKSGLNIYGYTF.

This clonotype was found many times. This sequence joins TRBV7-2 and TRBJ2-3; no clear D gene. Germline-derived CDR1 and CDR2 are SGHTA and FQGNSA. CDR3 length: 13 amino acids. V lost 3 bases, J lost 3 bases, and 7 bases lay in between. CDR3 nucleotides: TGTGCCAGCAGCTTTCCTGGGACAGATACGCAGTATTTT. Protein: CASSFPGTDTQYF.

This rearrangement joins TRBV12-3 or TRBV12-4 to TRBJ1-2; D gene unclear. The length of the CDR3 is 15 residues. The V end lost 5 bases, the J end lost 8 bases, and 21 bases lay between the germline ends. CDR3 DNA: TGTGCCAGCAGTGGAAGGGAGTTCCGGACGGGGGGCTACACCTTC. Translated: CASSGREFRTGGYTF.

This clonotype has more than one count but fewer than ten. The rearrangement links TRBV18 to TRBJ1-1, with D hard to call. The germline gives CDR1 KGHSH, CDR2 LQKENI. The CDR3 spans 16 residues. V was cut by 0 bases and J by 4 bases, with 15 bases left in between. CDR3 in DNA: TGTGCCAGCTCACCACCGAGTGGGGTCCCGGGCACTGAAGCTTTCTTT. Amino acids: CASSPPSGVPGTEAFF.

The V gene is TRBV4-3, the J gene TRBJ2-7; 9 nucleotides match TRBD2. Germline CDR1 and CDR2: LGHNA and YSLEER. This CDR3 contains 16 residues. Losses at the gene ends were 0 bases for V and 2 bases for J; bases not matched to a gene: 5. CDR3 amino acids: CASSQDLAGYPYEQYF. CDR3 sequence (DNA): TGCGCCAGCAGCCAAGACCTAGCGGGATATCCCTACGAGCAGTACTTC.

At least ten counts were recorded for this clonotype. The gene calls are TRBV6-2 or TRBV6-3 and TRBJ2-7; maybe TRBD1 (6 bases). There are 15 residues in the CDR3. Trimming stripped 6 bases from V and 3 bases from J, with 18 bases between. The germline V gene has CDR1 MNHEY and CDR2 SVGEGT. This CDR3 is CASSQGKRPIYEQYF. The CDR3 DNA sequence: TGTGCCAGCAGCCAGGGGAAACGACCAATCTACGAGCAGTACTTC.

This clonotype was recorded at least ten times. The chain carries TRBV5-1 and TRBJ2-7; D unresolved. V lost 1 base and J lost 4, with 15 bases in between. There are 15 residues in the CDR3. Germline CDR1 SGHRS, CDR2 YFSETQ. The chain's CDR3 is CASSLQGDTLYEQYF. CDR3 nucleotide sequence: TGCGCCAGCAGCTTGCAAGGAGACACGCTTTACGAGCAGTACTTC.

The chain links TRBV19 to TRBJ2-2; possible D gene TRBD1, 6 bases. The CDR3 contains 15 residues. Germline V gene sequence: CDR1 LNHDA, CDR2 SQIVND (reference sequence). V lost 0 bases to trimming and J lost 4 bases, with 9 bases between them. The CDR3, as DNA: TGTGCCAGTAGTATAGAAAGGGGGACCACCGGGGAGCTGTTTTTT. It codes for CASSIERGTTGELFF.

V gene TRBV28 combines with J gene TRBJ2-3; D is uncertain. Germline CDR1 and CDR2: MDHEN and SYDVKM. The CDR3 totals 12 residues. The DNA for the CDR3 is TGTGCGACGAAAGGAGTAGCAGATACGCAGTATTTT. Encoded protein: CATKGVADTQYF. The whole variable domain, filled in from reference TRBV28 and TRBJ2-3, reads DVKVTQSSRYLVKRTGEKVFLECVQDMDHENMFWYRQDPGLGLRLIYFSYDVKMKEKGDIPEGYSVSREKKERFSLILESASTNQTSMYLCATKGVADTQYFGPGTRLTVL.

The chain couples TRBV20-1 to TRBJ1-1; 7 bases fit TRBD1. The V segment lost 5 bases and the J segment 4 bases; nucleotides outside the gene matches: 4. The germline gives CDR1 DFQATT, CDR2 SNEGSKA (reference sequence). The CDR3 length is 12 residues. In nucleotides, the CDR3 is TGCAGTGCTGCAGGGGGGCGCACTGAAGCTTTCTTT. It codes for CSAAGGRTEAFF.

This chain uses TRBV23-1 with TRBJ2-7, with 7 positions matching TRBD1. TRBV23-1 belongs to the ORF category, with a function that is uncertain. With V trimmed by 0 bases and J by 2 bases, 4 bases remained unmatched. CDR3 length: 15 residues. The CDR3 sequence is CASSQSPGGTYEQYF. CDR3 DNA: TGCGCCAGCAGTCAATCGCCAGGGGGAACCTACGAGCAGTACTTC.

The gene calls are TRBV6-1 and TRBJ2-7; either TRBD1 or TRBD2 may supply D (5 bases each). In germline, CDR1 is MNHNS, CDR2 SASEGT. The CDR3 has 13 amino acids. The V end was cut by 7 bases, the J end by 6 bases, with 16 bases between. In DNA form, the CDR3 reads TGTGCCAGCACTAGGGACCTGGCTGGCGAGCAGTACTTC. It encodes CASTRDLAGEQYF.

The gene calls are TRBV20-1 and TRBJ2-2, with 12 bases that match TRBD1. Unmatched junction bases numbered 7, after V lost 3 bases and J lost 5 bases. This CDR3 region has 16 residues. The germline V gene has CDR1 DFQATT and CDR2 SNEGSKA (reference sequence). The CDR3 DNA follows: TGCAGTGCTAGGAGCCGGGACAGGGGGCAAACCGGGGAGCTGTTTTTT. Residues: CSARSRDRGQTGELFF.